This TCR beta chain was recorded in a study of T-cell reconstitution after alpha-beta-depleted transplantation in children. During its preparation, the TCRbeta library received unique molecular identifiers. MiXCR, applied by TCRdb to the PCR reads, yields one record per CDR3 protein. The sample holds approximately 520,000 distinct CDR3 sequences, around a third seen once. Per the germline V gene, CDR1 is DFQATT and CDR2 is SNEGSKA (reference sequence). CDR3 size: 15 residues. The sequence came from a human donor who donated a stem cell graft to a child with aplastic anemia. The starting material was PBMCs from the stem cell graft donor, obtained from the stem cell graft. The chain recombines TRBV20-1 with TRBJ1-5; 8 bases match TRBD1. CDR3 in amino acids: CSIKGTGVRAQPQHF. The CDR3 bases are TGCAGCATAAAAGGGACAGGCGTAAGGGCGCAGCCCCAGCATTTT.